Below, 9 T cell receptor beta chains from the same sample are listed, as sequenced in a study of neurological immune-mediated disorders. TCRdb reprocessed the 5' RACE reads with MiXCR, giving one entry per CDR3 protein. The table shows about 25,000 distinct CDR3 sequences, with 3% to 3.5% occurring only once. Source material: PBMCs. These receptor sequences come from a woman aged 25 to 39 with multiple sclerosis.

The table lists this clonotype with many counts. The chain links TRBV7-6 to TRBJ2-1; D may be TRBD1 (6 bases). CDR1 and CDR2 from the germline V gene are SGHVS and FNYEAQ. With 4 bases removed from V and 3 bases from J, the gap between germline ends came to 10 bases. CDR3 size: 14 residues. The CDR3 loop is CASSSPDSYNEQFF. The CDR3 coding sequence is TGTGCCAGCAGCTCCCCGGACAGCTACAATGAGCAGTTCTTC. The full variable domain, rest sourced from reference TRBV7-6 and TRBJ2-1, is GAGVSQSPRYKVTKRGQDVALRCDPISGHVSLYWYRQALGQGPEFLTYFNYEAQQDKSGLPNDRFSAERPEGSISTLTIQRTEQRDSAMYRCASSSPDSYNEQFFGPGTRLTVL.

By its share, this clonotype is medium-sized. The rearrangement uses TRBV7-2 and TRBJ2-3, with D possibly matching TRBD1 (6 bases). CDR1 is SGHTA, CDR2 FQGNSA, per germline. The CDR3 totals 14 residues. The V end was cut by 2 bases, the J end by 8 bases, with 14 bases between. CDR3 amino acids: CASSLQGLQGTQYF. CDR3 in DNA: TGTGCCAGCAGCTTACAGGGGTTACAGGGTACGCAGTATTTT.

At least ten counts were recorded for this clonotype. With a much larger clone just one base away, this may be a read error. The chain links TRBV21-1 to TRBJ2-7; the table's D call, TRBD1, was not checked against the DNA. TRBV21-1 is described as a pseudogene. The CDR3 contains 15 residues. CDR3 sequence reads: CASSAFGQGVQEQYF. CDR3 in DNA: TGTGCCAGCAGCGCCTTTGGACAGGGCGTCCAAGAGCAGTACTTC.

This clonotype was counted ten times or more. This could be a read error, since a much larger clone is one nucleotide away. The CDR3 loop is CATSSGNLGEQFF. For the CDR3, the DNA is TGTGCCACCAGCAGTGGAAATCTAGGGGAGCAGTTCTTC. This chain connects TRBV15 to TRBJ2-1; D is ambiguous. In germline, CDR1 is LNHNV, CDR2 YYDKDF (reference sequence). The CDR3 sequence is 13 residues long. V lost 3 bases to trimming and J lost 10 bases, with 13 bases between them. The variable domain in full, completed from reference TRBV15 and TRBJ2-1, reads DAMVIQNPRYQVTQFGKPVTLSCSQTLNHNVMYWYQQKSSQAPKLLFHYYDKDFNNEADTPDNFQSRRPNTSFCFLDIRSPGLGDTAMYLCATSSGNLGEQFFGPGTRLTVL.

This clonotype appeared many times. The V gene is TRBV7-8, the J gene TRBJ2-3; D unclear. Trimming left V 10 bases short and J 0 bases short, with 14 bases between. The CDR3 sequence is 14 residues long. Germline CDR1 reads SGHVS; CDR2 reads FQNEAQ. CDR3 amino acids: CATRDTPSTDTQYF. The CDR3 DNA sequence: TGTGCCACCAGAGACACCCCTAGCACAGATACGCAGTATTTT.

The table lists this clonotype with many counts. V gene TRBV12-3 or TRBV12-4 combines with J gene TRBJ2-3; 14 bases agree with TRBD2. This CDR3 is 16 amino acids long. V lost 3 bases to trimming and J lost 2 bases; unmatched junction nucleotides: 1. CDR3 loop: CASSLGLAGATDTQYF. The CDR3 DNA is TGTGCCAGCAGTTTGGGACTAGCGGGGGCCACAGATACGCAGTATTTT.

This clonotype is categorized as medium-sized. CDR3: CASSGEAGGHEQFF. CDR3 sequence (DNA): TGTGCCAGCAGCGGGGAAGCGGGAGGCCATGAGCAGTTCTTC. The V and J genes are TRBV9 and TRBJ2-1, with 9 positions matching TRBD2. The CDR3 is 14 amino acids. Germline CDR1 reads SGDLS; CDR2 reads YYNGEE. Losses at the gene ends were 3 bases for V and 8 bases for J; bases not matched to a gene: 6.

This clonotype was detected ten times or more. The chain combines TRBV5-6 with TRBJ2-1; TRBD1 agrees at 7 bases. Trimming removed 9 bases from V and 2 bases from J; junction bases left unmatched: 11. The CDR3 runs 15 residues. Germline V gene lookup returns CDR1 SGHDT and CDR2 YYEEEE. The CDR3 loop is CATVVWQGAYNEQFF. The DNA for the CDR3 is TGTGCCACCGTGGTTTGGCAGGGGGCCTACAATGAGCAGTTCTTC.

Ten or more counts support this clonotype. The chain is built from TRBV9 and TRBJ2-1; 7 bases are a match to TRBD1. The germline V gene encodes CDR1 SGDLS and CDR2 YYNGEE. V dropped 4 bases and J dropped 2; count of bases not matched to a gene: 6. The length of the CDR3 is 15 residues. This CDR3 is CASSPQTGPYNEQFF. The CDR3 DNA reads as TGTGCCAGCAGCCCCCAGACAGGGCCCTACAATGAGCAGTTCTTC.